These 32 T cell receptor beta chains originate from one sample sequenced in a study of blood T cell repertoires in COVID-19. The assay was immunoSEQ multiplex PCR, and TCRdb's table has in-frame clones only and misses some. The repertoire consists of roughly 70,000 clones, with roughly nine tenths occurring once and the leading ten covering approximately 20%. Sample: peripheral blood. The receptors originated from a woman of 80 years or more with acute or convalescent COVID-19.

The rearrangement uses TRBV11-2 and TRBJ2-7, with 7 bases aligning to TRBD1. V was clipped by 0 bases and J by 8 bases; unmatched bases: 10. From germline, CDR1 is SGHAT and CDR2 FQNNGV. The CDR3 runs to 15 residues. CDR3 in amino acids: CASSLDGAGGDKQYF. DNA for the CDR3: TGTGCCAGCAGCTTAGATGGGGCAGGGGGTGACAAGCAGTACTTC.

This clone appeared a single time. This chain links TRBV7-8 with TRBJ1-5; D might be TRBD1 (5 bases). Deletions cut 1 base from V and 7 bases from J, with 20 bases between. The CDR3 consists of 17 residues. From germline, CDR1 is SGHVS and CDR2 FQNEAQ. In nucleotides, the CDR3 is TGTGCCAGCAGCTTAGTAAGGGGCGGGGCCCAAGGACAGCCCCAGCATTTT. Translation gives CASSLVRGGAQGQPQHF.

J is TRBJ1-4 and V is TRBV5-5, with 10 bases matching TRBD1. Unmatched junction bases numbered 7, after V lost 5 bases and J lost 6 bases. Germline loops: CDR1 SGHKS, CDR2 YYEKEE (reference sequence). The CDR3 extends over 15 amino acids. CDR3 amino acids: CASSFAGTGDEKLFF. The CDR3 coding sequence is TGTGCCAGCAGTTTTGCCGGGACAGGGGATGAAAAACTGTTTTTT.

This clone occurred once. The chain recombines TRBV2 with TRBJ2-7; D might be TRBD1 (5 bases). The V and J ends lost 7 bases and 3 bases respectively, with 10 bases between them. Germline CDR1 is SNHLY and CDR2 is FYNNEI. The CDR3 totals 12 residues. DNA for the CDR3: TGTGCCAGCACGTCAGGGAACTACGAGCAGTACTTC. Its translation: CASTSGNYEQYF. The entire variable domain, with the rest obtained from reference TRBV2 and TRBJ2-7, is as follows: EPEVTQTPSHQVTQMGQEVILRCVPISNHLYFYWYRQILGQKVEFLVSFYNNEISEKSEIFDDQFSVERPDGSNFTLKIRSTKLEDSAMYFCASTSGNYEQYFGPGTRLTVT.

This clone has only one observation. V and J are TRBV7-9 and TRBJ1-4; D possibly corresponds to TRBD1 (5 bases). The CDR3 runs to 14 residues. The germline CDR1 and CDR2 sequences are SEHNR and FQNEAQ (reference sequence). V was shortened by 5 bases and J by 1 base, with 8 bases between the two germline ends. The CDR3 reads CASSRGGTNEKLFF. DNA of the CDR3: TGTGCCAGCAGCCGGGGGGGAACTAATGAAAAACTGTTTTTT.

The V and J genes are TRBV6-5 and TRBJ1-2, with D unclear. The CDR3 is made up of 15 amino acids. Trimming left V 0 bases short and J 0 bases short, with 8 bases between. Germline V gene sequence: CDR1 MNHEY, CDR2 SVGAGI. CDR3 loop: CASSYSTRANYGYTF. CDR3 nucleotide sequence: TGTGCCAGCAGTTACTCGACACGAGCTAACTATGGCTACACCTTC.

The V call is TRBV25-1, the J call TRBJ2-5; the match to TRBD2 covers 14 bases. The CDR3 is 14 amino acids. With V trimmed by 11 bases and J by 1 base, 3 bases remained unmatched. Germline V lookup: CDR1 MGHDK, CDR2 SYGVNS. In DNA, the CDR3 is TGTGCCGGTGGGACTAGCGGGGGCCAAGAGACCCAGTACTTC. Protein: CAGGTSGGQETQYF.

The chain couples TRBV5-1 to TRBJ2-2; TRBD2 is a possible D gene (5 bases). V lost 7 bases and J 5 bases, leaving 12 bases between the germline ends. Germline CDR1 is SGHRS and CDR2 is YFSETQ. The CDR3 loop spans 13 amino acids. The CDR3 loop is CASFYTGTGELFF. CDR3 nucleotides: TGCGCCAGCTTCTACACGGGGACCGGGGAGCTGTTTTTT.

The genes are TRBV12-3 or TRBV12-4 and TRBJ1-2; the D gene is possibly TRBD1 (6 bases). This CDR3 region has 13 residues. With 3 bases removed from V and 7 bases from J, the gap between germline ends came to 12 bases. CDR3 residues: CASSLSGEGGYTF. For the CDR3, the DNA is TGTGCCAGCAGTTTGTCAGGGGAAGGTGGCTACACCTTC.

This sequence joins TRBV21-1 and TRBJ1-4; TRBD1 is the table's D call and was not checked against the DNA. TRBV21-1 is an annotated pseudogene. The CDR3 is 15 residues long. This CDR3 is CASPPQHSGSEKLFF. CDR3 nucleotide sequence: TGTGCCAGCCCCCCCCAACATTCAGGAAGTGAAAAACTGTTTTTT.

The table lists this clone with a few counts. The rearrangement joins TRBV7-8 to TRBJ1-1; no clear D gene. V lost 5 bases and J 0 bases, leaving 7 bases between the germline ends. The CDR3 runs 13 residues. Germline CDR1 and CDR2: SGHVS and FQNEAQ. CDR3 bases: TGTGCCAGCAGCATTCTAGTGAACACTGAAGCTTTCTTT. Protein: CASSILVNTEAFF.

The chain has TRBV18 and TRBJ2-7; D not certain. With 3 bases removed from V and 2 bases from J, the gap between germline ends came to 11 bases. The V gene's germline CDR1 is KGHSH and CDR2 LQKENI. This CDR3 comprises 14 residues. The CDR3 is CASSPARNTYEQYF. The CDR3, as DNA: TGTGCCAGCTCACCGGCCAGGAACACCTACGAGCAGTACTTC.

The CDR3 sequence: CASSQGRDYGYTF. For the CDR3, the DNA is TGCGCCAGCAGCCAAGGCAGGGATTATGGCTACACCTTC. The genes are TRBV4-1 and TRBJ1-2; the D gene is possibly TRBD1 (5 bases). The CDR3 extends over 13 amino acids. Trimming took 1 base from V and 5 from J, leaving 8 bases between them. Germline CDR1 reads MGHRA; CDR2 reads YSYEKL.

The J gene is TRBJ1-2, the V gene TRBV27; D perhaps matches TRBD1 (5 bases). The CDR3 is 14 residues long. V lost 0 bases to trimming and J lost 11 bases, with 16 bases between them. CDR1 is MNHEY and CDR2 is SMNVEV in the germline V gene (reference sequence). The CDR3 sequence is CASSLSGGGDGYTF. DNA for the CDR3: TGTGCCAGCAGTTTATCTGGGGGAGGGGACGGGTACACCTTC.

The chain links TRBV27 to TRBJ1-6, with a tentative D call TRBD1 (6 bases). Per the germline V gene, CDR1 is MNHEY and CDR2 is SMNVEV (reference sequence). This CDR3 has 16 residues. V was trimmed by 6 bases and J by 5 bases, leaving 17 bases between them. For the CDR3, the DNA is TGTGCCAGCAGATTGATGGGGGCTGGCGATAATTCACCCCTCCACTTT. It yields the protein CASRLMGAGDNSPLHF.

This chain links TRBV10-3 with TRBJ1-4; tentatively, D is TRBD1 (5 bases). CDR1 is ENHRY, CDR2 SYGVKD, per germline. CDR3 size: 14 residues. Trimming stripped 6 bases from V and 5 bases from J, with 13 bases between. The CDR3 nucleotides are TGTGCCATCAGGAGCGGGGCCCAGAATGAAAAACTGTTTTTT. As protein: CAIRSGAQNEKLFF.

This chain connects TRBV28 to TRBJ1-2, with D possibly TRBD1 on 6 matching bases. Germline-derived CDR1 and CDR2 are MDHEN and SYDVKM. This CDR3 contains 15 residues. V was clipped by 1 base and J by 7 bases, with 16 bases between them. This CDR3 reads CASSLLELGGGGYTF. For the CDR3, the DNA is TGTGCCAGCAGTTTATTGGAACTGGGAGGGGGTGGCTACACCTTC.

This chain links TRBV7-2 with TRBJ1-5; maybe TRBD1 (5 bases). V lost 4 bases and J lost 1, with 11 bases in between. CDR1 and CDR2 (germline): SGHTA, FQGNSA. The CDR3 totals 15 residues. This CDR3 reads CASSSLGVSNQPQHF. The CDR3 DNA follows: TGTGCCAGCAGCTCCTTAGGGGTGAGCAATCAGCCCCAGCATTTT.

This clone was seen once. The chain recombines TRBV30 with TRBJ1-2, with TRBD1 matching over 7 bases. This CDR3 spans 15 amino acids. Germline V CDR1 and CDR2: GTSNPN, SVGIG (reference sequence). V was pared by 2 bases and J by 4 bases, with 10 bases of the junction left unmatched. CDR3: CAWSSQDRLAYGYTF. The CDR3 region has the DNA TGTGCCTGGAGTAGTCAGGACAGGCTGGCCTATGGCTACACCTTC.

Only a few counts were recorded for this clone. The chain has TRBV19 and TRBJ1-2; TRBD1 aligns across 7 bases. The CDR3 consists of 16 residues. Trimming at V came to 5 bases and at J to 2 bases, leaving 11 bases not matched to a gene. Germline lookup yields CDR1 LNHDA and CDR2 SQIVND (reference sequence). The CDR3 bases are TGTGCCAGTAGTGCCCCCGGGACAGTCGAAAACTATGGCTACACCTTC. Translation gives CASSAPGTVENYGYTF.

The chain carries TRBV5-1 and TRBJ2-7; 12 bases fit TRBD1. Germline CDR1 and CDR2: SGHRS and YFSETQ. This CDR3 contains 14 residues. V trimming: 6 bases; J trimming: 5 bases; junction bases outside the gene matches: 6. The CDR3 coding sequence is TGCGCCAGCACCCCGGGACAGGGGGCCCACGAGCAGTACTTC. As protein: CASTPGQGAHEQYF.

V usage is TRBV5-1 and J usage is TRBJ2-3; TRBD2 agrees at 12 bases. With V trimmed by 6 bases and J by 4 bases, 6 bases remained unmatched. This CDR3 contains 15 residues. Germline CDR1 is SGHRS and CDR2 is YFSETQ. The CDR3 bases are TGCGCCAGCATCAAGACTAGCGGGAGCGCAGATACGCAGTATTTT. Its protein is CASIKTSGSADTQYF.

The chain links TRBV9 to TRBJ2-1; D unresolved. V gave up 2 bases and J gave up 7 bases, with 10 bases separating them. This CDR3 is 13 amino acids long. The germline V gene encodes CDR1 SGDLS and CDR2 YYNGEE. CDR3 in amino acids: CASSVARANEQFF. The CDR3 nucleotides are TGTGCCAGCAGCGTGGCCAGAGCGAATGAGCAGTTCTTC.

This chain uses TRBV24-1 with TRBJ2-2; 8 nucleotides agree with TRBD2. Germline-derived CDR1 and CDR2 are KGHDR and SFDVKD. The CDR3 is made up of 17 amino acids. V lost 9 bases, J lost 4 bases, and 15 bases stayed unmatched. The CDR3 spells CATGSRGGAGATGELFF. The DNA of the CDR3 is TGTGCCACCGGGTCCCGCGGTGGAGCGGGAGCCACCGGGGAGCTGTTTTTT.

The chain has TRBV27 and TRBJ2-3, with D possibly being TRBD2 (7 bases). The CDR3 runs 15 residues. Germline CDR1 is MNHEY and CDR2 is SMNVEV (reference sequence). V was cut by 2 bases and J by 4 bases, with 13 bases left in between. CDR3 sequence reads: CASSLTGGLPDTQYF. Written as DNA, the CDR3 is TGTGCCAGCAGTTTAACCGGGGGGCTGCCAGATACGCAGTATTTT.

The rearrangement joins TRBV19 to TRBJ2-2, with 8 bases lining up with TRBD1. The length of the CDR3 is 16 residues. Trimming cost V 5 bases and J 7 bases; bases outside gene matches: 12. Germline V gene lookup returns CDR1 LNHDA and CDR2 SQIVND (reference sequence). CDR3 bases: TGTGCCAGTAGTCCCCGGGACAGGACGAGGGGCGGGGAGCTGTTTTTT. The encoded protein is CASSPRDRTRGGELFF.

This chain uses TRBV19 with TRBJ2-7; no clear D. The V and J ends lost 8 bases and 6 bases respectively, with 17 bases between them. The germline V gene encodes CDR1 LNHDA and CDR2 SQIVND (reference sequence). The CDR3 runs to 13 residues. The CDR3 is CASAPGPNSEQYF. Written as DNA, the CDR3 is TGTGCCAGTGCCCCAGGTCCGAACAGCGAGCAGTACTTC.

The chain links TRBV27 to TRBJ1-6; a weak D match, TRBD1 (5 bases). The CDR3 extends over 14 amino acids. Germline assignment: CDR1 MNHEY and CDR2 SMNVEV (reference sequence). V shed 6 bases and J shed 4 bases, with 10 bases lying between them. The CDR3 protein is CASRKDNYNSPLHF. The CDR3 nucleotides read TGTGCCAGCAGAAAGGACAATTATAATTCACCCCTCCACTTT.

Here the CDR3 reads CASSPQGNEKLFF. DNA for the CDR3: TGTGCCAGCAGCCCACAGGGGAATGAAAAACTGTTTTTT. J is TRBJ1-4 and V is TRBV7-9; 7 positions agree with TRBD1. V was pared by 5 bases and J by 5 bases, with 2 bases of the junction left unmatched. CDR1 is SEHNR and CDR2 is FQNEAQ in the germline V gene (reference sequence). The CDR3 covers 13 residues.

This clone is medium-sized in the sample. The V call is TRBV14, the J call TRBJ1-2; D is uncertain. V dropped 1 base and J dropped 8 bases, with 14 bases sitting between them. The CDR3 has 14 residues. Germline assignment: CDR1 SGHDN and CDR2 FVKESK. Written as DNA, the CDR3 is TGTGCCAGCAGCCAAGCCCCGGAGGGTACCGGCTACACCTTC. Amino acids: CASSQAPEGTGYTF.

The DNA for the CDR3 is TGCGCCAGCAGCCAAGGGCCTAACACCGGGGAGCTGTTTTTT. Translated: CASSQGPNTGELFF. The chain has TRBV4-3 and TRBJ2-2; D call uncertain. The CDR3 totals 14 residues. V dropped 1 base and J dropped 2 bases, with 5 bases sitting between them. Per germline, CDR1 LGHNA and CDR2 YSLEER.

This clone appeared a single time. The chain carries TRBV5-1 and TRBJ1-4; D not resolved. Trimming removed 0 bases at V and 0 bases at J, with 6 bases between. Per the germline V gene, CDR1 is SGHRS and CDR2 is YFSETQ. The length of the CDR3 is 15 residues. The CDR3 DNA follows: TGCGCCAGCAGCTTGGACGGTGCAACTAATGAAAAACTGTTTTTT. Its protein product is CASSLDGATNEKLFF.